The 2 T cell receptor beta chains below were found in one sample sequenced in a study of cytomegalovirus exposure and HLA in healthy donors. PCR amplification relied on 60 Vbeta primers (plus 13 Jbeta primers). Sequenced by immunoSEQ multiplex PCR; TCRdb stores in-frame clones only, minus some. The sample holds fewer than 200,000 clones, 65% to 85% seen once. Sample: PBMCs. All receptors derive from a woman aged 18-29 years in good health and CMV-seronegative.

The chain has TRBV25-1 and TRBJ1-2, with 7 bases that match TRBD1. Germline CDR1 reads MGHDK; CDR2 reads SYGVNS. This CDR3 comprises 15 residues. The V and J ends lost 8 bases and 3 bases, in that order; junction bases with no gene match: 12. CDR3 nucleotide sequence: TGTGCCAGCCGATTTAACAGGGGTGGCGACTATGGCTACACCTTC. This translates into CASRFNRGGDYGYTF.

The CDR3 loop reads CASAQGGSYGYTF. DNA for the CDR3: TGTGCCAGTGCCCAGGGGGGTTCCTATGGCTACACCTTC. The rearrangement joins TRBV19 to TRBJ1-2; 7 nucleotides agree with TRBD1. CDR1 and CDR2 (germline): LNHDA, SQIVND (reference sequence). The CDR3 is 13 amino acids. The junction had 7 bases not matched to a gene; V was cut back by 8 bases and J by 4 bases.